This record looks at one T cell receptor (beta chain) sequence and its context. This clonotype was counted ten times or more. Its antigen is currently not known. The sample holds no much larger clone one base away, and base qualities are not on file. The library was generated by PCR. TCRdb records Illumina HiSeq 2500 as the sequencer. To normalize quantification of the TCRbeta repertoire, the TCR libraries were built with molecular barcoding that relied on unique molecular identifiers. The raw public data were reprocessed by TCRdb itself: fastp quality trimming at Q25, MiXCR clonotype calling, in-frame beta chains only. Each entry merges the rows of one CDR3 protein and shows their most common DNA and genes. The sample has around 370,000 distinct CDR3 sequences on record, 10% of them singletons. The top ten clonotypes cover 2% to 3% of the sample. The data were taken from a study of T-cell reconstitution after alpha-beta-depleted transplantation in children (TCRdb year 2016). In terms of the full investigation: T-cell immune reconstitution after TCRalphabeta/CD19-depleted allogeneic hematopoietic cell transplantation in children was quantitatively tracked in the study by means of TCR repertoire profiling.

The CDR3 holds 13 amino acids from the cysteine to the phenylalanine. Kept here is only the CDR3 DNA, which spans 39 bases and is read in frame from base 1. CDR1 SGDLS and CDR2 YYNGEE are derived from the germline V gene. Recombination joined TRBV9 with TRBJ2-5; the central 9 bases match TRBD1. Sequencing was performed on PBMCs from the stem cell graft donor, taken from the stem cell graft. This TCR was recovered from a human donor who donated a stem cell graft to a child with acute lymphoblastic leukemia. The CDR3 here reads CTIQGAFGETQYF. The DNA reads as follows: TGTACGATACAGGGGGCCTTCGGAGAGACCCAGTACTTC.